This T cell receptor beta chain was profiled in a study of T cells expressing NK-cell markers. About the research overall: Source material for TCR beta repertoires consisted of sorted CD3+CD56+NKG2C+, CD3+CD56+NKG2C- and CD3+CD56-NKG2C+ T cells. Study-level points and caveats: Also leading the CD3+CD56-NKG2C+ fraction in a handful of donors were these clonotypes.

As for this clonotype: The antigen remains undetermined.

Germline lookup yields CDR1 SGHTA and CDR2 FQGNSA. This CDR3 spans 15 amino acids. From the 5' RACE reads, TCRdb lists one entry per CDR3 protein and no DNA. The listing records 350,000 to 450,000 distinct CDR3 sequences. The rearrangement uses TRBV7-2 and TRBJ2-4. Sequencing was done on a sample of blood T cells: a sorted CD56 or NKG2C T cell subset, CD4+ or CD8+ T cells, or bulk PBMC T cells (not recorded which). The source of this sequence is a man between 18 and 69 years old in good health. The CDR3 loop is CASSLAGLAKNIQYF.